These 8 T cell receptor beta chains were sequenced from one sample in a study of T cells in Graves' hyperthyroidism and ophthalmopathy. TCR beta CDR3 regions were amplified from RNA transcripts. The study used the HTBI primer set for a first-round RT-PCR of the TCR CDR3. MiXCR, run by TCRdb on the multiplex PCR reads, gives a single entry per CDR3 protein. The table shows under 400,000 distinct CDR3 sequences, with roughly 18% occurring only once. Sequencing was carried out using blood. The receptors were sampled from a woman between 35 and 50 years old with Graves' ophthalmopathy.

In its sample, this clonotype was seen many times. The chain uses TRBV9 and TRBJ1-1; 7 bases line up with TRBD1. V shed 3 bases and J 0 bases; nucleotides not matched to a gene: 2. The CDR3 sequence is 14 residues long. Per germline, CDR1 SGDLS and CDR2 YYNGEE. The CDR3 DNA reads TGTGCCAGCAGCGAGGACAGGATGAACACTGAAGCTTTCTTT. As protein: CASSEDRMNTEAFF.

This clonotype was detected ten times or more. This chain uses TRBV18 with TRBJ1-1; tentatively, D is TRBD1 (6 bases). The V and J ends lost 3 bases and 7 bases respectively, with 12 bases between them. Germline lookup yields CDR1 KGHSH and CDR2 LQKENI. CDR3 length: 13 residues. CDR3 amino acids: CASSPQGGGEAFF. In DNA, the CDR3 is TGTGCCAGCTCACCTCAGGGAGGGGGTGAAGCTTTCTTT.

In its sample, this clonotype was seen many times. This sequence joins TRBV20-1 and TRBJ2-7, with 9 nucleotides matching TRBD1. The CDR3 is 15 residues long. Germline CDR1 reads DFQATT; CDR2 reads SNEGSKA (reference sequence). V shed 4 bases and J 3 bases; nucleotides not matched to a gene: 10. The CDR3, as DNA: TGCAGTGCTAAAAAAAGCGGGACAGGGCGCTACGAGCAGTACTTC. Its protein is CSAKKSGTGRYEQYF.

The V call is TRBV12-3 or TRBV12-4, the J call TRBJ1-2; no firm D call. The CDR3 length is 13 residues. V dropped 4 bases and J dropped 8 bases, with 14 bases sitting between them. For the CDR3, the DNA is TGTGCCAGCAGTTCCCCCCCGGTGGGCGGCTACACCTTC. Translating it yields CASSSPPVGGYTF.

This clonotype has a count of ten or more. The CDR3 DNA reads TGTGCCAGCAGTCCGACCTCCGGGACAAAGGGCTATGGCTACACCTTC. It is translated as CASSPTSGTKGYGYTF. The V and J genes are TRBV28 and TRBJ1-2; TRBD1 is a possible D gene (6 bases). Trimming removed 5 bases at V and 4 bases at J, with 20 bases between. CDR3 size: 16 residues. Germline V lookup: CDR1 MDHEN, CDR2 SYDVKM.

This clonotype was observed at least ten times. Since a much larger clone is just one base distant, this may be a read error. This chain joins TRBV6-2 or TRBV6-3 and TRBJ1-2; D not resolved. In germline, CDR1 is MNHEY, CDR2 SVGEGT. With 0 bases removed from V and 3 bases from J, the gap between germline ends came to 20 bases. CDR3 length equals 18 residues. The CDR3 DNA reads as TGTGCCAGCAGTTACTCGAAGGCCGACACTCACCTCGACTATGGCTACACCTTC. It specifies CASSYSKADTHLDYGYTF.

This clonotype was detected ten times or more. The V gene is TRBV29-1, the J gene TRBJ1-2; D gene ambiguous. Germline V CDR1 and CDR2: SQVTM, ANQGSEA. The V end lost 3 bases, the J end lost 4 bases, and 9 bases lay between the germline ends. CDR3 length: 12 residues. The CDR3 DNA reads TGCAGCGTTGATAGAGGTGTCTATGGCTACACCTTC. Translating it yields CSVDRGVYGYTF.

Many counts were recorded for this clonotype. This sequence joins TRBV11-2 and TRBJ2-7; a weak D match, TRBD2 (6 bases). Trimming took off 1 base at V and 6 bases at J, with 16 bases between the two ends. Germline V gene lookup returns CDR1 SGHAT and CDR2 FQNNGV. The CDR3 is 15 amino acids. The CDR3 reads CASSLVFGGVSEQYF. CDR3 sequence (DNA): TGTGCCAGCAGCTTAGTTTTCGGAGGGGTTAGCGAGCAGTACTTC.